What follows are 16 T cell receptor beta chains derived from one specimen sequenced in a study of neoadjuvant nivolumab and ipilimumab in lung cancer. Sequencing used immunoSEQ multiplex PCR; TCRdb keeps in-frame clones, though not all of them. The sample holds roughly 30,000 clones, 80% seen once. The input for sequencing was peripheral blood, taken before neoadjuvant nivolumab, alone or with ipilimumab. These receptor sequences come from an adult with non-small cell lung cancer.

This rearrangement joins TRBV19 to TRBJ2-5; D gene unclear. CDR3 length: 14 residues. CDR1 is LNHDA and CDR2 is SQIVND in the germline V gene (reference sequence). Between the trimmed V and J ends, which lost 6 bases and 5 bases, there was a span of 16 bases. The CDR3 loop reads CASRTGPHVETQYF. The CDR3 coding sequence is TGTGCCAGTAGAACCGGGCCCCATGTGGAGACCCAGTACTTC.

This rearrangement joins TRBV5-4 to TRBJ2-1; D is possibly TRBD1 (6 bases). This CDR3 contains 16 residues. V lost 0 bases to trimming and J lost 0 bases, with 10 bases between them. Germline V gene sequence: CDR1 SGHNT, CDR2 YYREEE (reference sequence). This CDR3 is CASSLALGGSYNEQFF. CDR3 sequence (DNA): TGTGCCAGCAGCTTGGCACTAGGGGGCTCCTACAATGAGCAGTTCTTC.

The chain employs TRBV7-9 and TRBJ2-5, with D tentatively TRBD2 (6 bases). V lost 0 bases and J lost 1, with 9 bases in between. Looked up from germline, CDR1 is SEHNR and CDR2 is FQNEAQ (reference sequence). The CDR3 sequence is 15 residues long. In DNA, the CDR3 is TGTGCCAGCAGCTTAGCGGGAGGCTCCCAAGAGACCCAGTACTTC. Protein sequence: CASSLAGGSQETQYF.

V is TRBV7-9 and J is TRBJ2-2; 10 bases map to TRBD2. CDR1 is SEHNR and CDR2 is FQNEAQ in the germline V gene (reference sequence). CDR3 size: 16 residues. V shed 5 bases and J 3 bases; nucleotides not matched to a gene: 6. CDR3 in DNA: TGTGCCAGCAGCATTATAGCGGGGGGATACACCGGGGAGCTGTTTTTT. It yields the protein CASSIIAGGYTGELFF.

Note on this clone: The identical CDR3 is also encoded by other nucleotide sequences in the sample. The gene calls are TRBV5-1 and TRBJ1-1, with D perhaps matching TRBD1 (6 bases). The CDR3 consists of 14 residues. The V gene lost 0 bases and the J gene lost 3 bases, with 9 bases spanning the gap. The germline gives CDR1 SGHRS, CDR2 YFSETQ. DNA for the CDR3: TGCGCCAGCAGCTTGGGCGGGGGGCACACTGAAGCTTTCTTT. Translated: CASSLGGGHTEAFF.

The chain has TRBV29-1 and TRBJ2-7, with 11 positions matching TRBD2. CDR1 is SQVTM, CDR2 ANQGSEA, per germline. The trim removed 5 bases at V and 2 bases at J, leaving 5 bases unmatched. The CDR3 runs to 14 residues. This chain's CDR3 is CSVLLAGEPYEQYF. CDR3 nucleotide sequence: TGCAGCGTTTTACTAGCGGGGGAGCCCTACGAGCAGTACTTC.

A few counts support this clone. Relative to the germline gene, one junction end is altered; a read error may explain this. V usage is TRBV2 and J usage is TRBJ1-5; D ambiguous. The CDR3 is 10 residues long. The germline V gene encodes CDR1 SNHLY and CDR2 FYNNEI. The CDR3 coding sequence is TGTGCCAGCAGTGTTACCACCTTGTATTTT. This encodes CASSVTTLYF.

The chain joins TRBV19 to TRBJ1-5; 8 bases match TRBD1. The CDR3 extends over 15 amino acids. Per germline, CDR1 LNHDA and CDR2 SQIVND (reference sequence). V was pared by 7 bases and J by 4 bases, with 9 bases of the junction left unmatched. For the CDR3, the DNA is TGTGCCAGTATTTCTGGACAGGGATCAAATCAGCCCCAGCATTTT. Encoded protein: CASISGQGSNQPQHF.

The chain joins TRBV18 to TRBJ1-6; 10 bases line up with TRBD1. This CDR3 has 15 residues. Germline trimming cut 3 bases from V and 10 bases from J; bases unmatched to any gene: 6. CDR1 and CDR2 (germline): KGHSH, LQKENI. The CDR3, as DNA: TGTGCCAGCTCACCTTCTGGGACAGGGGCGTCACCCCTCCACTTT. It is translated as CASSPSGTGASPLHF.

This chain links TRBV18 with TRBJ1-5; possible D gene TRBD1, 6 bases. Trimming took 6 bases from V and 1 from J, leaving 16 bases between them. The CDR3 contains 16 residues. Germline V gene sequence: CDR1 KGHSH, CDR2 LQKENI. The CDR3 loop is CASSNQGQPSNQPQHF. For the CDR3, the DNA is TGTGCCAGCTCCAACCAAGGACAGCCGAGCAATCAGCCCCAGCATTTT.

The V call is TRBV7-8, the J call TRBJ2-3; 8 bases are shared with TRBD2. The junction had 7 bases not matched to a gene; V was cut back by 2 bases and J by 6 bases. CDR3 length equals 15 residues. Germline assignment: CDR1 SGHVS and CDR2 FQNEAQ. The CDR3 loop reads CASSLNGGARDTQYF. The CDR3 bases are TGTGCCAGCAGCTTAAACGGGGGGGCGAGGGATACGCAGTATTTT.

The chain uses TRBV28 and TRBJ1-5; D remains unclear. The V end lost 5 bases, the J end lost 3 bases, and 14 bases lay between the germline ends. The CDR3 consists of 15 residues. Germline V gene sequence: CDR1 MDHEN, CDR2 SYDVKM. CDR3 in DNA: TGTGCCAGCAGTAACAGCTTCGGCCCCAATCAGCCCCAGCATTTT. Translated: CASSNSFGPNQPQHF. Full variable domain (remainder filled in from reference TRBV28 and TRBJ1-5): DVKVTQSSRYLVKRTGEKVFLECVQDMDHENMFWYRQDPGLGLRLIYFSYDVKMKEKGDIPEGYSVSREKKERFSLILESASTNQTSMYLCASSNSFGPNQPQHFGDGTRLSIL.

The rearrangement joins TRBV29-1 to TRBJ1-1; 7 bases are a match to TRBD1. The CDR3 is 13 amino acids. CDR1 is SQVTM, CDR2 ANQGSEA, per germline. V shed 1 base and J 8 bases; nucleotides not matched to a gene: 7. In DNA, the CDR3 is TGCAGCGTTGAAGCTTACAGGGGAAGCGAAGCTTTCTTT. Residues: CSVEAYRGSEAFF. The whole variable domain, remainder taken from reference TRBV29-1 and TRBJ1-1, is SAVISQKPSRDICQRGTSLTIQCQVDSQVTMMFWYRQQPGQSLTLIATANQGSEATYESGFVIDKFPISRPNLTFSTLTVSNMSPEDSSIYLCSVEAYRGSEAFFGQGTRLTVV.

Only a few counts were recorded for this clone. A read error may account for a junction end that differs from germline. This chain's CDR3 is CAITAGGTDTQYF. Here the CDR3 DNA reads TGTGCCATCACTGCAGGGGGCACCGATACGCAGTATTTT. This sequence joins TRBV10-3 and TRBJ2-3, with 8 bases lining up with TRBD1. Germline CDR1 ENHRY, CDR2 SYGVKD. There are 13 residues in the CDR3.

V is TRBV18 and J is TRBJ2-3; tentative D call: TRBD1 (6 bases). CDR3 length: 16 residues. The V end was cut by 4 bases, the J end by 0 bases, with 14 bases between. In germline, CDR1 is KGHSH, CDR2 LQKENI. CDR3 loop: CASSLYGTPSTDTQYF. The CDR3 nucleotides are TGTGCCAGCTCACTTTACGGGACACCGAGCACAGATACGCAGTATTTT.

The chain combines TRBV9 with TRBJ2-2, with TRBD2 identical over 9 bases. From germline, CDR1 is SGDLS and CDR2 YYNGEE. Unmatched junction bases numbered 12, after V lost 2 bases and J lost 7 bases. The CDR3 consists of 17 residues. CDR3: CASSVSGGPAVFGELFF. CDR3 nucleotides: TGTGCCAGCAGCGTTAGCGGGGGCCCCGCCGTATTCGGGGAGCTGTTTTTT.